This T cell receptor beta chain came from a study of CD8+ T cells in alopecia areata. Looking at the study overall: In an open-label trial, patients got 5 to 10 mg tofacitinib twice daily. Study results and caveats: Sharing of TCR sequences between patients (possibly for HLA-related reasons) was less clear than in mice. Affected lesional scalp, above all in alopecia totalis/universalis, was more clonal than normal scalp.

Sequencing used cDNA as its template, made by extracting RNA and reverse transcribing it. Sequenced by immunoSEQ multiplex PCR; TCRdb stores in-frame clones only, minus some. The table records over 85,000 clones, roughly 47% of them present only once. As to this clone: As yet, its antigen is unknown.

Trimming removed 7 bases from V and 1 base from J, with 16 bases in between. The germline V gene encodes CDR1 SQVTM and CDR2 ANQGSEA. The CDR3 covers 14 residues. V and J are TRBV29-1 and TRBJ1-2; D may be TRBD1 (6 bases). This clonotype originated in a human donor with alopecia areata. The sample consisted of CD4+ T cells sorted from blood. DNA for the CDR3: TGCAGCGCCAGGAACTACAGGGTTAACTATGGCTACACCTTC. This sequence encodes CSARNYRVNYGYTF.